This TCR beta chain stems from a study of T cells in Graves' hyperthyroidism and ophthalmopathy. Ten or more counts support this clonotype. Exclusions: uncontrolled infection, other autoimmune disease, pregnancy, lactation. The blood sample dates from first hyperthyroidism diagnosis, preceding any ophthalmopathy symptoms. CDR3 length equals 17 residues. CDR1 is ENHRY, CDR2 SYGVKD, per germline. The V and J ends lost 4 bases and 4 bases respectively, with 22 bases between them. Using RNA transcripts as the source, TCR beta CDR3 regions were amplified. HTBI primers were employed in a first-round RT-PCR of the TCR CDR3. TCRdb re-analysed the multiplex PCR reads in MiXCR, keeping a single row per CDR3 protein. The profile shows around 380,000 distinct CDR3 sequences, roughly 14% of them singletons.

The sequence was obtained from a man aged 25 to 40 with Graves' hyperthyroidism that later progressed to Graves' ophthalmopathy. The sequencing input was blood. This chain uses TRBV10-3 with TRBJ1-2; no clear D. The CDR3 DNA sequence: TGTGCCATCAGTGGTCTCCGAGATCTTTTCTCTTCCTATGGCTACACCTTC. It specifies CAISGLRDLFSSYGYTF.